This entry lists 29 T cell receptor beta chains sequenced from one sample in a study of identical twins. TCRdb passed the 5' RACE reads through MiXCR, listing each CDR3 protein once. The sample includes 700,000 or so distinct CDR3 sequences, 21% of them seen just once. The sample was also linked to a second study, of T cells expressing NK-cell markers.

Source material: PBMCs. The receptors stem from a woman between 18 and 30 years old in good health.

This rearrangement joins TRBV29-1 to TRBJ1-2; 8 bases align to TRBD1. The trim removed 5 bases at V and 7 bases at J, leaving 18 bases unmatched. This CDR3 has 16 residues. Looked up from germline, CDR1 is SQVTM and CDR2 is ANQGSEA. CDR3 sequence: CSVNRHDRTGKRGYTF. The CDR3, as DNA: TGCAGCGTTAACCGACACGACAGGACAGGGAAGCGTGGCTACACCTTC.

V gene TRBV4-3 combines with J gene TRBJ1-6, with a possible D match to TRBD1 (6 bases). This CDR3 has 15 residues. The germline V gene encodes CDR1 LGHNA and CDR2 YSLEER. The germline V and J ends were trimmed by 0 bases and 7 bases, with 10 bases remaining between them. The CDR3 nucleotides are TGCGCCAGCAGCCAAGATCCAGGGGCGAATTCACCCCTCCACTTT. Encoded protein: CASSQDPGANSPLHF.

This clonotype was observed at least ten times. This chain's CDR3 is CSVDRYYTF. CDR3 DNA: TGCAGCGTCGACCGATACTACACCTTC. The gene calls are TRBV29-1 and TRBJ1-2; D gene ambiguous. Per the germline V gene, CDR1 is SQVTM and CDR2 is ANQGSEA. The CDR3 extends over 9 amino acids. V was pared by 6 bases and J by 10 bases, with 9 bases between.

The chain joins TRBV5-6 to TRBJ2-1; weak D call: TRBD2 (6 bases). The germline V gene has CDR1 SGHDT and CDR2 YYEEEE. The CDR3 contains 16 residues. The germline V and J ends were trimmed by 0 bases and 1 base, with 11 bases remaining between them. This CDR3 reads CASSLASGTSYNEQFF. In nucleotides, the CDR3 is TGTGCCAGCAGCTTGGCCTCCGGGACTTCCTACAATGAGCAGTTCTTC. The variable domain in full, completed from reference TRBV5-6 and TRBJ2-1, reads DAGVTQSPTHLIKTRGQQVTLRCSPKSGHDTVSWYQQALGQGPQFIFQYYEEEERQRGNFPDRFSGHQFPNYSSELNVNALLLGDSALYLCASSLASGTSYNEQFFGPGTRLTVL.

At least ten counts were recorded for this clonotype. The gene calls are TRBV5-1 and TRBJ2-3; 11 nucleotides agree with TRBD2. CDR3 length equals 15 residues. From germline, CDR1 is SGHRS and CDR2 YFSETQ. Trimming removed 0 bases from V and 8 bases from J; junction bases left unmatched: 5. The chain's CDR3 is CASSLGLAGRSTQYF. CDR3 DNA sequence: TGCGCCAGCAGCTTGGGACTAGCGGGACGAAGTACGCAGTATTTT.

The genes are TRBV12-3 or TRBV12-4 and TRBJ1-4; a possible D gene is TRBD1 (6 bases). V lost 3 bases and J lost 7, with 15 bases in between. The CDR3 is made up of 15 amino acids. In DNA, the CDR3 is TGTGCCAGCAGTTTCAGACAGGCCGAAGGTGAAAAACTGTTTTTT. This encodes CASSFRQAEGEKLFF.

This clonotype was detected a few times. The chain has TRBV20-1 and TRBJ2-1; 13 bases line up with TRBD2. J gave up 7 bases and V 6 bases, and 6 bases lay outside the gene matches. This CDR3 is 14 amino acids long. Germline CDR1 reads DFQATT; CDR2 reads SNEGSKA (reference sequence). The CDR3 DNA follows: TGCAGTGCCACCGCGGGACTAGCGGGGAATGAGCAGTTCTTC. The encoded protein is CSATAGLAGNEQFF.

The chain uses TRBV20-1 and TRBJ2-1; weak D call: TRBD2 (5 bases). The CDR3 is 14 amino acids. The germline V gene encodes CDR1 DFQATT and CDR2 SNEGSKA (reference sequence). The V and J ends lost 6 bases and 3 bases respectively, with 15 bases between them. The CDR3, as DNA: TGCAGTGCCGCCTTGAGGGATTACTACAATGAGCAGTTCTTC. Its translation is CSAALRDYYNEQFF.

The DNA of the CDR3 is TGCAGTGCTAACCCGGGACAGGGAAGTTCACCCCTCCACTTT. This translates into CSANPGQGSSPLHF. The chain is built from TRBV20-1 and TRBJ1-6; 9 bases align to TRBD1. Germline trimming cut 4 bases from V and 9 bases from J; bases unmatched to any gene: 7. This CDR3 contains 14 residues. Per the germline V gene, CDR1 is DFQATT and CDR2 is SNEGSKA (reference sequence).

The chain has TRBV29-1 and TRBJ1-2; TRBD1 agrees at 7 bases. Germline V lookup: CDR1 SQVTM, CDR2 ANQGSEA. This CDR3 has 15 amino acids. J lost 4 bases, V lost 1 base, and 9 bases had no gene match. The CDR3 loop is CSVEVITGVTYGYTF. In nucleotides, the CDR3 is TGCAGCGTTGAAGTAATCACAGGGGTGACCTATGGCTACACCTTC. The complete variable domain, with remaining parts taken from reference TRBV29-1 and TRBJ1-2, reads SAVISQKPSRDICQRGTSLTIQCQVDSQVTMMFWYRQQPGQSLTLIATANQGSEATYESGFVIDKFPISRPNLTFSTLTVSNMSPEDSSIYLCSVEVITGVTYGYTFGSGTRLTVV.

The gene calls are TRBV5-1 and TRBJ1-2; D is unresolved. Between the trimmed V and J ends, which lost 4 bases and 2 bases, there was a span of 12 bases. There are 14 residues in the CDR3. Germline CDR1 is SGHRS and CDR2 is YFSETQ. CDR3 DNA sequence: TGCGCCAGCAGCCCCATGGAGGCGAACTATGGCTACACCTTC. This gives the protein CASSPMEANYGYTF.

This chain joins TRBV6-1 and TRBJ1-4; no clear D gene. Germline values: CDR1 MNHNS, CDR2 SASEGT. The V end was cut by 6 bases, the J end by 0 bases, with 17 bases between. The CDR3 length is 17 residues. CDR3 nucleotide sequence: TGTGCCAGCAGCCCGCGTTCGGCTTTTGCAACTAATGAAAAACTGTTTTTT. Translated, it gives CASSPRSAFATNEKLFF.

This chain connects TRBV2 to TRBJ2-7; 9 bases fit TRBD2. Germline loops: CDR1 SNHLY, CDR2 FYNNEI. The CDR3 loop spans 14 amino acids. V was pared by 6 bases and J by 5 bases, with 8 bases of the junction left unmatched. CDR3 DNA: TGTGCCAGCAGCCCGGGACTAGCTTCCCACGAGCAGTACTTC. Translated, it gives CASSPGLASHEQYF.

Written as DNA, the CDR3 is TGTGCCATCGGGACCCACGAGCAGTACTTC. This encodes CAIGTHEQYF. The chain links TRBV10-3 to TRBJ2-7, with D possibly being TRBD1 or TRBD2 (5 bases each). V lost 8 bases and J lost 5, with 7 bases in between. This CDR3 has 10 amino acids. Germline values: CDR1 ENHRY, CDR2 SYGVKD.

This clonotype turned up a few times. CDR3 sequence (DNA): TGCAGTGCGTCTCCGGGTACAGGGGATTCACCCCTCCACTTT. Translating it yields CSASPGTGDSPLHF. The rearrangement joins TRBV20-1 to TRBJ1-6; TRBD1 aligns across 7 bases. The J segment lost 8 bases and the V segment lost 6 bases, leaving 10 bases of the junction unmatched. The CDR3 runs to 14 residues. Germline V CDR1 and CDR2: DFQATT, SNEGSKA (reference sequence).

The J gene is TRBJ2-1, the V gene TRBV20-1, with 10 bases fitting TRBD2. V gave up 0 bases and J gave up 10 bases; unmatched junction bases: 9. Germline-derived CDR1 and CDR2 are DFQATT and SNEGSKA (reference sequence). The CDR3 covers 15 residues. In DNA form, the CDR3 reads TGCAGTGCTAGAGATAGGGCTAGCGGGAGATGGGAGCAGTTCTTC. Translated, it gives CSARDRASGRWEQFF.

This clonotype came up many times. The chain employs TRBV20-1 and TRBJ2-1; possibly TRBD1 for D (5 bases). The V gene's germline CDR1 is DFQATT and CDR2 SNEGSKA (reference sequence). This CDR3 region has 12 residues. The V and J ends lost 6 bases and 7 bases respectively, with 13 bases between them. The CDR3: CSAVPQGNEQFF. The CDR3 coding sequence is TGCAGTGCCGTACCCCAGGGAAATGAGCAGTTCTTC.

J is TRBJ2-2 and V is TRBV7-2; D gene uncertain. Trimming took off 4 bases at V and 3 bases at J, with 9 bases between the two ends. Germline loops: CDR1 SGHTA, CDR2 FQGNSA. The CDR3 runs to 14 residues. CDR3 coding DNA: TGTGCCAGCAGCTCTTCCGTGGACACCGGGGAGCTGTTTTTT. Residues: CASSSSVDTGELFF.

This chain uses TRBV5-1 with TRBJ2-1; 9 bases match TRBD2. The CDR3 loop spans 15 amino acids. Germline V lookup: CDR1 SGHRS, CDR2 YFSETQ. Trimming at V came to 5 bases and at J to 2 bases, leaving 5 bases not matched to a gene. The CDR3: CASRLAGGAYNEQFF. The CDR3 region has the DNA TGCGCCAGCAGACTGGCGGGGGGGGCCTACAATGAGCAGTTCTTC.

The V and J genes are TRBV27 and TRBJ2-1; 9 bases align to TRBD2. Germline CDR1 reads MNHEY; CDR2 reads SMNVEV (reference sequence). V lost 5 bases, J lost 2 bases, and 7 bases stayed unmatched. This CDR3 contains 16 residues. The CDR3 sequence: CASSPIAGVAYNEQFF. CDR3 sequence (DNA): TGTGCCAGCAGTCCAATAGCGGGAGTGGCCTACAATGAGCAGTTCTTC.

The CDR3 loop is CASSPSGAGYGYTF. The CDR3 DNA follows: TGTGCCAGCAGCCCTTCCGGGGCCGGCTATGGCTACACCTTC. V is TRBV7-8 and J is TRBJ1-2; tentative D call: TRBD1 (5 bases). The germline CDR1 and CDR2 sequences are SGHVS and FQNEAQ. Trimming took 5 bases from V and 4 from J, leaving 14 bases between them. The CDR3 runs 14 residues.

The chain couples TRBV29-1 to TRBJ2-5; 14 positions agree with TRBD2. Germline V gene lookup returns CDR1 SQVTM and CDR2 ANQGSEA. The CDR3 sequence is 13 residues long. Trimming removed 7 bases from V and 3 bases from J; junction bases left unmatched: 1. CDR3 DNA: TGCAGCGCGGGACTAGCGGGAGAAGAGACCCAGTACTTC. Its translation: CSAGLAGEETQYF. The full variable domain, its missing parts supplied by reference TRBV29-1 and TRBJ2-5, is SAVISQKPSRDICQRGTSLTIQCQVDSQVTMMFWYRQQPGQSLTLIATANQGSEATYESGFVIDKFPISRPNLTFSTLTVSNMSPEDSSIYLCSAGLAGEETQYFGPGTRLLVL.

This chain uses TRBV5-1 with TRBJ2-7; TRBD1 agrees at 12 bases. V dropped 4 bases and J dropped 4; count of bases not matched to a gene: 9. The CDR3 consists of 16 residues. The V gene's germline CDR1 is SGHRS and CDR2 YFSETQ. The CDR3: CASSITGQGAVYEQYF. As DNA, the CDR3 is TGCGCCAGCAGCATCACGGGACAGGGGGCGGTATACGAGCAGTACTTC.

The chain is built from TRBV7-2 and TRBJ2-3; TRBD2 matches at 12 bases. The CDR3 totals 16 residues. V gave up 5 bases and J gave up 4 bases; unmatched junction bases: 7. The germline V gene encodes CDR1 SGHTA and CDR2 FQGNSA. CDR3 sequence: CASSRRTSGNADTQYF. The CDR3 bases are TGTGCCAGCAGCCGAAGGACTAGCGGGAACGCAGATACGCAGTATTTT.

This chain uses TRBV6-1 with TRBJ2-3, with 7 nucleotides matching TRBD2. Germline trimming cut 10 bases from V and 6 bases from J; bases unmatched to any gene: 10. CDR1 and CDR2 (germline): MNHNS, SASEGT. The CDR3 runs 13 residues. The CDR3 is CATRKAGRDTQYF. Here the CDR3 DNA reads TGTGCCACAAGGAAAGCGGGGCGGGATACGCAGTATTTT.

This chain joins TRBV29-1 and TRBJ2-3; 10 bases are shared with TRBD2. This CDR3 contains 12 residues. V was clipped by 4 bases and J by 14 bases; unmatched bases: 9. Germline lookup yields CDR1 SQVTM and CDR2 ANQGSEA. CDR3 sequence: CSVVLAGVPLYF. The CDR3 DNA sequence: TGCAGCGTTGTGCTAGCGGGGGTCCCCCTGTATTTT.

This clonotype was found many times. The V and J genes are TRBV15 and TRBJ2-3; D is uncertain. This CDR3 is 14 amino acids long. The germline V gene has CDR1 LNHNV and CDR2 YYDKDF (reference sequence). The V end lost 0 bases, the J end lost 7 bases, and 11 bases lay between the germline ends. CDR3 sequence reads: CATSRDKEPYTQYF. DNA of the CDR3: TGTGCCACCAGCAGAGACAAGGAGCCCTATACGCAGTATTTT. The full variable domain, rest sourced from reference TRBV15 and TRBJ2-3, is DAMVIQNPRYQVTQFGKPVTLSCSQTLNHNVMYWYQQKSSQAPKLLFHYYDKDFNNEADTPDNFQSRRPNTSFCFLDIRSPGLGDTAMYLCATSRDKEPYTQYFGPGTRLTVL.

This clonotype was seen a single time. This rearrangement joins TRBV11-2 to TRBJ1-1, with 8 bases aligning to TRBD1. The CDR3 contains 14 residues. CDR1 and CDR2 (germline): SGHAT, FQNNGV. V was clipped by 6 bases and J by 1 base; unmatched bases: 4. The CDR3 nucleotides are TGTGCCAGCAGAAATCAGGGGGCGAACACTGAAGCTTTCTTT. It encodes CASRNQGANTEAFF.

This clonotype was found a few times. J is TRBJ2-3 and V is TRBV20-1; 11 bases match TRBD2. V gave up 3 bases and J gave up 4 bases; unmatched junction bases: 6. This CDR3 spans 15 amino acids. Germline V gene lookup returns CDR1 DFQATT and CDR2 SNEGSKA (reference sequence). Written as DNA, the CDR3 is TGCAGTGCTAGTATAGCGGGAGGGCCGCCAGATACGCAGTATTTT. This encodes CSASIAGGPPDTQYF.